This T cell receptor (beta chain) was recovered during a study of T-cell reconstitution after alpha-beta-depleted transplantation in children. This clonotype was seen a handful of times. CDR3 size: 17 residues. With 4 bases clipped from V and 1 base from J, the junction kept 4 bases outside the gene matches. For TCRbeta, the library was prepared with unique molecular identifiers. TCRdb called the PCR reads again in MiXCR, with one record for every CDR3 protein. This sample has roughly 400,000 distinct CDR3 sequences, with roughly 22% found just once. This specimen consisted of PBMCs from the stem cell graft donor, obtained from the stem cell graft. This chain joins TRBV12-3 or TRBV12-4 and TRBJ2-1; the match to TRBD2 covers 13 bases. The receptor comes from a human donor who donated a stem cell graft to a child with acute myeloid leukemia. In DNA form, the CDR3 reads TGTGCCAGCAGTTCACTAGCGGGAGGGGCATCCTACAATGAGCAGTTCTTC. Translation gives CASSSLAGGASYNEQFF.